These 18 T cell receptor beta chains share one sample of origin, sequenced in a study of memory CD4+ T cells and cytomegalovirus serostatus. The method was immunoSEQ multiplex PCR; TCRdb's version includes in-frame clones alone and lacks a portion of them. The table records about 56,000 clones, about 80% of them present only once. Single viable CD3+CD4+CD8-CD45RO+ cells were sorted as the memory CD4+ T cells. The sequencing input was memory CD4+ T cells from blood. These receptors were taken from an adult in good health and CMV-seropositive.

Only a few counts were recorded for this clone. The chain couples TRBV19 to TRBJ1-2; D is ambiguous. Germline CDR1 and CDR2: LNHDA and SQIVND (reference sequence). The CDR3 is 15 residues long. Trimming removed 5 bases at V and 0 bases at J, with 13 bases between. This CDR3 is CASSPSTVPNYGYTF. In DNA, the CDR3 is TGTGCCAGTAGTCCTTCGACGGTACCTAACTATGGCTACACCTTC.

CDR3 DNA sequence: TGTGCCAGCAGTCCTAGCTGGACTGACAATGAGCAGTTCTTC. Amino acid sequence: CASSPSWTDNEQFF. This chain connects TRBV11-3 to TRBJ2-1, with D possibly matching TRBD2 (5 bases). V lost 6 bases, J lost 5 bases, and 14 bases lay in between. The CDR3 length is 14 residues. CDR1 and CDR2 from the germline V gene are SGHNT and YENEEA.

The CDR3 DNA follows: TGTGCCAGTAGTATAGGAGTCACCGGGGAGCTGTTTTTT. Amino acid sequence: CASSIGVTGELFF. The gene calls are TRBV19 and TRBJ2-2; no clear D. Trimming cost V 1 base and J 4 bases, with 4 bases left between them. CDR1 is LNHDA, CDR2 SQIVND, per germline (reference sequence). The CDR3 is made up of 13 amino acids.

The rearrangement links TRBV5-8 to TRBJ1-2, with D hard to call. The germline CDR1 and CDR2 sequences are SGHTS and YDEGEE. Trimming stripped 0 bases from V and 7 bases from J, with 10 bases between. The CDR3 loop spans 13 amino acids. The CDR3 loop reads CASSLETYSGYTF. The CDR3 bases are TGTGCCAGCAGCTTGGAAACATATTCTGGCTACACCTTC.

CDR3 sequence reads: CASSVDGLSYNEQFF. CDR3 nucleotide sequence: TGTGCCAGCAGCGTAGACGGGCTCTCCTACAATGAGCAGTTCTTC. The V call is TRBV9, the J call TRBJ2-1; D is unresolved. The ends were cut back, 0 bases at V and 0 bases at J, with 7 bases in the middle. The CDR3 has 15 residues. Germline lookup yields CDR1 SGDLS and CDR2 YYNGEE.

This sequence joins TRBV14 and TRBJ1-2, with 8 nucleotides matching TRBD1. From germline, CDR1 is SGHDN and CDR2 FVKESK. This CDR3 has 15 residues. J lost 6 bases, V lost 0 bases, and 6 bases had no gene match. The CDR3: CASSQDRTGRDGYTF. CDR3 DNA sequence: TGTGCCAGCAGCCAAGATCGGACAGGGCGAGATGGCTACACCTTC.

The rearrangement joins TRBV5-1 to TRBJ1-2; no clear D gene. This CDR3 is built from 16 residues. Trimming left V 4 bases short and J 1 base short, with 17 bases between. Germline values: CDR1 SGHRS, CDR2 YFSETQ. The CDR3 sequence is CASSLQTRGDNYGYTF. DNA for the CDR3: TGCGCCAGCAGCCTTCAGACCCGCGGGGATAACTATGGCTACACCTTC.

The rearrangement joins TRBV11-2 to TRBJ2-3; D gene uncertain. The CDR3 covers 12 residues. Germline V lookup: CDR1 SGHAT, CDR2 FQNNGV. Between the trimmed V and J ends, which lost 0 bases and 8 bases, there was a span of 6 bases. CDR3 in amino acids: CASSLDYRTQYF. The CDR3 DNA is TGTGCCAGCAGCTTAGACTACCGTACGCAGTATTTT.

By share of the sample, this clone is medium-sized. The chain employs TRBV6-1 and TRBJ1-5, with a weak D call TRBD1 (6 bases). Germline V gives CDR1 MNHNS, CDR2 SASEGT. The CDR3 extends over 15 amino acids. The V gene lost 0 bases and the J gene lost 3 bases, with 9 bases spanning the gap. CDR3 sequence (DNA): TGTGCCAGCAGTGAAGCGGGACACAACAATCAGCCCCAGCATTTT. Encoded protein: CASSEAGHNNQPQHF.

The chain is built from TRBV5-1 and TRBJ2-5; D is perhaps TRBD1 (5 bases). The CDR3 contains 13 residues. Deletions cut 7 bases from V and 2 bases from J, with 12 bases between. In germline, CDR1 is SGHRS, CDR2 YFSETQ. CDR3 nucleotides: TGCGCCAGCTCTCCGGACACACAAGAGACCCAGTACTTC. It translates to CASSPDTQETQYF.

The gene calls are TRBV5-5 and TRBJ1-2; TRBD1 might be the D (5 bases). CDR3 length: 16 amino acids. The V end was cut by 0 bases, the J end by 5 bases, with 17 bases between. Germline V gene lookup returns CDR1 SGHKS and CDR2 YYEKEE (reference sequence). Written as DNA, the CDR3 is TGTGCCAGCAGCTTGGCCGGCGGAGACGGGACGTATGGCTACACCTTC. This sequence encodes CASSLAGGDGTYGYTF.

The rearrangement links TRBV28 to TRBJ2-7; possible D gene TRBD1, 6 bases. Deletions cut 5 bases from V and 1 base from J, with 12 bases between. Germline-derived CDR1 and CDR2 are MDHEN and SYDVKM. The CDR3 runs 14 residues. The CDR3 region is CASSPLRGSYEQYF. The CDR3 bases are TGTGCCAGCAGTCCCCTCAGGGGTTCCTACGAGCAGTACTTC.

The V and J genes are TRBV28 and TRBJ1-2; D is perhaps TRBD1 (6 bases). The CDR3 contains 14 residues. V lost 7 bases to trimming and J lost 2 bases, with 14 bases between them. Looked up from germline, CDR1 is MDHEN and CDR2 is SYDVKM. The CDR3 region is CASTQGLLNYGYTF. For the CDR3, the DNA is TGTGCCAGCACCCAGGGGCTGTTGAACTATGGCTACACCTTC.

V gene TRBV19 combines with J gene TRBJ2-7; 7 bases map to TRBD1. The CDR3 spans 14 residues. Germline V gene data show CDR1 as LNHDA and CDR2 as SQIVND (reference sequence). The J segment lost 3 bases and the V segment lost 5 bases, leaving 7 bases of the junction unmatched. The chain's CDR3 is CASSPKGQLYEQYV. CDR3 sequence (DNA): TGTGCCAGTAGTCCAAAGGGACAGCTCTACGAGCAGTACGTC.

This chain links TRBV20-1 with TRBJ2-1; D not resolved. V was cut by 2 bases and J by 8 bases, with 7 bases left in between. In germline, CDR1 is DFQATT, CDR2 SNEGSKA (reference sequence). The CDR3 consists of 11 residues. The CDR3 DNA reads TGCAGTGCTAGATGGCGCGATGAGCAGTTCTTC. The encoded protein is CSARWRDEQFF.

This CDR3 is CASSLGGPGRPYEQYF. The CDR3 coding sequence is TGCGCCAGCAGCTTGGGGGGACCGGGACGGCCCTACGAGCAGTACTTC. This chain links TRBV5-1 with TRBJ2-7; D is perhaps TRBD1 or TRBD2 (5 bases each). Trimming took 0 bases from V and 2 from J, leaving 15 bases between them. The CDR3 totals 16 residues. Germline V lookup: CDR1 SGHRS, CDR2 YFSETQ.

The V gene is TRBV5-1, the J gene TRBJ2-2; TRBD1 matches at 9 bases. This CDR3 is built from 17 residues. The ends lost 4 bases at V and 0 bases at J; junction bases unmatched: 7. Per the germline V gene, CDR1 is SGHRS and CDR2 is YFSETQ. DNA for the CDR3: TGCGCCAGCAGCCCAGGAGGGACAGGGACGAACACCGGGGAGCTGTTTTTT. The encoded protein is CASSPGGTGTNTGELFF.

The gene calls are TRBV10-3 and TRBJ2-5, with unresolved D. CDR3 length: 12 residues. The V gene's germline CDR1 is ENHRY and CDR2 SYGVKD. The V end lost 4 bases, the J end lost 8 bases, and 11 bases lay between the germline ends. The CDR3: CAISAEPQTQYF. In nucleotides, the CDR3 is TGTGCCATCAGTGCTGAACCCCAAACCCAGTACTTC.